The 21 T cell receptor beta chains below were found in one sample sequenced in a study of shared clonotypes between healthy human individuals. Profiling relied on immunoSEQ multiplex PCR, and the TCRdb table lists in-frame clones only, not all of them. In the table there are over a million clones, about 80% of which are singletons. Sequencing used memory CD4+ T cells from PBMCs. Indicated subset: CD45RA-negative fraction. Receptors originate from a man between 18 and 35 years old in good health. Some clones in this sample may be carry-over from other donors' samples.

The V and J genes are TRBV28 and TRBJ2-3; D gene unclear. CDR3 length equals 13 residues. With 6 bases removed from V and 1 base from J, the gap between germline ends came to 8 bases. Germline-derived CDR1 and CDR2 are MDHEN and SYDVKM. CDR3 loop: CASRFRGTDTQYF. In DNA form, the CDR3 reads TGTGCCAGCAGATTCCGGGGCACAGATACGCAGTATTTT. The full variable domain, rest sourced from reference TRBV28 and TRBJ2-3, is DVKVTQSSRYLVKRTGEKVFLECVQDMDHENMFWYRQDPGLGLRLIYFSYDVKMKEKGDIPEGYSVSREKKERFSLILESASTNQTSMYLCASRFRGTDTQYFGPGTRLTVL.

This chain joins TRBV4-1 and TRBJ1-2, with TRBD1 identical over 10 bases. The V segment lost 1 base and the J segment 3 bases; nucleotides outside the gene matches: 5. In germline, CDR1 is MGHRA, CDR2 YSYEKL. This CDR3 region has 16 residues. The CDR3 DNA follows: TGCGCCAGCAGCCAAGGACAGGGGGCGCGGGACTATGGCTACACCTTC. Protein sequence: CASSQGQGARDYGYTF.

V is TRBV6-5 and J is TRBJ2-7; D remains ambiguous. Per germline, CDR1 MNHEY and CDR2 SVGAGI. This CDR3 spans 13 amino acids. V was shortened by 7 bases and J by 0 bases, with 10 bases between the two germline ends. The CDR3 reads CASKVSASYEQYF. CDR3 in DNA: TGTGCCAGCAAGGTCAGTGCCTCCTACGAGCAGTACTTC.

The chain links TRBV7-2 to TRBJ2-3; possible D gene TRBD2, 6 bases. Germline V gene sequence: CDR1 SGHTA, CDR2 FQGNSA. CDR3 length: 15 residues. With 3 bases removed from V and 3 bases from J, the gap between germline ends came to 13 bases. The CDR3 region has the DNA TGTGCCAGCAGCTTGGTCGGGAGTAGGACAGATACGCAGTATTTT. Translated: CASSLVGSRTDTQYF.

V usage is TRBV7-2 and J usage is TRBJ1-2; D is undetermined. The CDR3 consists of 18 residues. CDR1 SGHTA and CDR2 FQGNSA come from the germline V gene. The V gene lost 5 bases and the J gene lost 4 bases, with 26 bases spanning the gap. CDR3 in amino acids: CASSARGREEALSYGYTF. The CDR3 DNA follows: TGTGCCAGCAGCGCCAGAGGGCGGGAAGAAGCATTATCCTATGGCTACACCTTC.

The rearrangement links TRBV7-3 to TRBJ2-5; TRBD1 aligns across 11 bases. V lost 4 bases and J lost 4; bases outside the gene matches: 5. Germline V gives CDR1 SGHTA, CDR2 FQGTGA. This CDR3 region has 15 residues. CDR3 region: CASSSQGQGVETQYF. CDR3 DNA: TGTGCCAGCAGCTCGCAGGGACAGGGGGTAGAGACCCAGTACTTC.

This clone was observed a few times. The chain carries TRBV28 and TRBJ1-4, with TRBD1 identical over 9 bases. This CDR3 is built from 15 residues. Trimming removed 6 bases from V and 4 bases from J; junction bases left unmatched: 6. Germline assignment: CDR1 MDHEN and CDR2 SYDVKM. CDR3 sequence (DNA): TGTGCCAGCAGCCTACAGGGGGCCCTTAATGAAAAACTGTTTTTT. This translates into CASSLQGALNEKLFF.

The rearrangement uses TRBV29-1 and TRBJ2-7; D not resolved. Per germline, CDR1 SQVTM and CDR2 ANQGSEA. The CDR3 contains 13 residues. Trimming shortened V by 4 bases and J by 0 bases, and 10 bases separated the two germline ends. CDR3 sequence: CSVAPSNSYEQYF. The CDR3 region has the DNA TGCAGCGTTGCCCCCAGCAACTCCTACGAGCAGTACTTC.

V is TRBV9 and J is TRBJ1-1; D may be TRBD1 (6 bases). This CDR3 has 15 amino acids. Trimming stripped 3 bases from V and 5 bases from J, with 17 bases between. CDR1 and CDR2 (germline): SGDLS, YYNGEE. CDR3 coding DNA: TGTGCCAGCAGCGCGCAGGGGTTGTCGGAAACTGAAGCTTTCTTT. This sequence encodes CASSAQGLSETEAFF.

V usage is TRBV18 and J usage is TRBJ2-5; D is possibly TRBD1 (5 bases). The CDR3 is 14 amino acids. Germline CDR1 reads KGHSH; CDR2 reads LQKENI. V was clipped by 2 bases and J by 2 bases, with 9 bases between them. In nucleotides, the CDR3 is TGTGCCAGCTCACCAAACCAGGGACAAGAGACCCAGTACTTC. The encoded protein is CASSPNQGQETQYF.

The rearrangement links TRBV7-9 to TRBJ2-6; D may be TRBD2 (6 bases). The length of the CDR3 is 18 residues. Germline V gene sequence: CDR1 SEHNR, CDR2 FQNEAQ (reference sequence). Trimming removed 4 bases at V and 0 bases at J, with 16 bases between. The CDR3 reads CASSSAPGLNSGANVLTF. The CDR3 DNA follows: TGTGCCAGCAGCTCAGCCCCGGGACTGAACTCTGGGGCCAACGTCCTGACTTTC.

CDR3: CASSERGDTGELFF. The CDR3 DNA sequence: TGTGCCAGCAGTGAGCGGGGGGACACCGGGGAGCTGTTTTTT. This chain links TRBV2 with TRBJ2-2, with TRBD2 identical over 8 bases. J was trimmed by 3 bases and V by 3 bases; bases with no gene match: 0. The CDR3 sequence is 14 residues long. Germline CDR1 SNHLY, CDR2 FYNNEI.

This clone occurred many times. The chain is built from TRBV6-7 and TRBJ1-1; D may be TRBD1 (6 bases). TRBV6-7 is treated as an ORF (open reading frame) with a function not yet certain. The CDR3 runs 15 residues. V lost 5 bases to trimming and J lost 4 bases, with 17 bases between them. CDR3 DNA: TGTGCCAGCAGTATTCTTACAGGGATTAGCACTGAAGCTTTCTTT. The encoded protein is CASSILTGISTEAFF.

This clone has just one count. This chain uses TRBV5-1 with TRBJ2-1; D remains ambiguous. The CDR3 is 15 residues long. Trimming cost V 4 bases and J 10 bases, with 21 bases left between them. Germline lookup yields CDR1 SGHRS and CDR2 YFSETQ. The CDR3 sequence: CASSVALAAQSEQFF. The CDR3 nucleotides read TGCGCCAGCAGCGTGGCATTGGCCGCGCAGTCAGAGCAGTTCTTC.

This clone was seen many times. This chain links TRBV28 with TRBJ2-6; no reliable D call. Germline V lookup: CDR1 MDHEN, CDR2 SYDVKM. This CDR3 comprises 14 residues. V lost 5 bases to trimming and J lost 2 bases, with 7 bases between them. The CDR3 nucleotides read TGTGCCAGCAGTGAGAGGCCTGGGGCCAACGTCCTGACTTTC. Protein sequence: CASSERPGANVLTF.

V gene TRBV2 combines with J gene TRBJ2-7; 7 bases are a match to TRBD1. The ends lost 4 bases at V and 2 bases at J; junction bases unmatched: 2. This CDR3 region has 13 residues. Per germline, CDR1 SNHLY and CDR2 FYNNEI. The CDR3 sequence: CASSVQGAYEQYF. CDR3 coding DNA: TGTGCCAGCAGTGTCCAGGGGGCCTACGAGCAGTACTTC.

The rearrangement uses TRBV5-4 and TRBJ2-1; 8 nucleotides line up with TRBD1. CDR3 length equals 15 residues. The V gene end was trimmed by 2 bases and the J gene end by 3 bases; junction bases not matched to a gene: 4. Germline lookup yields CDR1 SGHNT and CDR2 YYREEE (reference sequence). CDR3 DNA: TGTGCCAGCAGCTTCGCAGGGGGCCTCTACAATGAGCAGTTCTTC. Its translation: CASSFAGGLYNEQFF.

This clone was seen many times. This specimen includes other DNA sequences encoding the same CDR3. This chain joins TRBV5-1 and TRBJ2-5; 12 positions agree with TRBD1. V trimming: 3 bases; J trimming: 2 bases; junction bases outside the gene matches: 2. CDR3 length: 15 amino acids. CDR1 and CDR2 (germline): SGHRS, YFSETQ. CDR3 coding DNA: TGCGCCAGCAGCTGGGGACAGGGGGCTCAAGAGACCCAGTACTTC. Protein product: CASSWGQGAQETQYF.

This clone was detected once. The chain recombines TRBV5-1 with TRBJ2-1, with D possibly matching TRBD2 (6 bases). The germline V gene has CDR1 SGHRS and CDR2 YFSETQ. Trimming removed 0 bases at V and 10 bases at J, with 8 bases between. The CDR3 length is 12 residues. CDR3 loop: CASSLGGGEQFF. DNA for the CDR3: TGCGCCAGCAGCTTGGGGGGAGGCGAGCAGTTCTTC.

The J gene is TRBJ2-7, the V gene TRBV7-3; TRBD1 agrees at 9 bases. Germline CDR1 reads SGHTA; CDR2 reads FQGTGA. This CDR3 comprises 16 residues. The trim removed 3 bases at V and 3 bases at J, leaving 9 bases unmatched. CDR3 DNA: TGTGCCAGCAGCTTCAAGAGCGGGACAGGGATCTACGAGCAGTACTTC. Encoded protein: CASSFKSGTGIYEQYF.

The chain couples TRBV7-6 to TRBJ2-1, with D possibly matching TRBD1 (6 bases). The CDR3 has 16 residues. Germline values: CDR1 SGHVS, CDR2 FNYEAQ. V lost 5 bases to trimming and J lost 0 bases, with 14 bases between them. CDR3 loop: CASSAWGRSSYNEQFF. The CDR3 bases are TGTGCCAGCAGCGCCTGGGGGCGGAGCTCCTACAATGAGCAGTTCTTC.